The entry below gives a single TCR beta chain sequence along with its context. V shed 4 bases and J shed 0 bases, with 10 bases lying between them. Per germline, CDR1 SEHNR and CDR2 FQNEAQ (reference sequence). The CDR3 is 15 amino acids. This sample is drawn from a study of regulatory T cells in long-lasting Graves disease. In the study overall: Persistence in Graves' disease required over 5 years of antithyroid drugs plus positive TSH receptor antibodies.

Library construction for TCR beta used iRepertoire HTBI primers and Arm-PCR of CDR3 regions. Using its own MiXCR run on the multiplex PCR reads, TCRdb lists one record per CDR3 protein. Here the sample spans 700,000 or so distinct CDR3 sequences, roughly 30% being singletons. The sample's time point: persistent/refractory GD, antithyroid drugs over 5 years with positive TRAb. Scientists built the TCR library using RNA that was extracted from PBMCs. The source of the patients was an endocrinology department in Xi'an, China. As collected, the peripheral blood samples measured nine milliliters each and went into EDTA tubes.

The sequencing used peripheral blood mononuclear cells (PBMCs), collected when the disease was refractory, from a patient treated with antithyroid drugs. This chain links TRBV7-9 with TRBJ1-5; D perhaps matches TRBD1 (5 bases). This receptor was identified in a female donor with Graves disease. The CDR3 coding sequence is TGTGCCAGCAGCTCCGAGACAGATAGCAATCAGCCCCAGCATTTT. This codes for CASSSETDSNQPQHF.